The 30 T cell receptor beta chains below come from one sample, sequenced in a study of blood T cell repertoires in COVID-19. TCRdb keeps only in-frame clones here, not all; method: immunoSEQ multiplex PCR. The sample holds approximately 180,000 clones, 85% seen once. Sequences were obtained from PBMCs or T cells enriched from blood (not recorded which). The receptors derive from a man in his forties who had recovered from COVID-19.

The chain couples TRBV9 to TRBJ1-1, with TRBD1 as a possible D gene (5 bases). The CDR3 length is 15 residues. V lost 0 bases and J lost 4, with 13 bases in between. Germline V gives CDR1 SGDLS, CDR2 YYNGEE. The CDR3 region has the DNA TGTGCCAGCAGCGTAGTCCAGGGTCGAGGCACTGAAGCTTTCTTT. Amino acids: CASSVVQGRGTEAFF.

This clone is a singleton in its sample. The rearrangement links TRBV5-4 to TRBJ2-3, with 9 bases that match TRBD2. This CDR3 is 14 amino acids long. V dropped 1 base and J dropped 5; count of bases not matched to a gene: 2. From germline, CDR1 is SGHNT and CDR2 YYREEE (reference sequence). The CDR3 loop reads CASSLSSGRDTQYF. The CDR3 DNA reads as TGTGCCAGCAGCTTGAGTAGCGGGAGAGATACGCAGTATTTT. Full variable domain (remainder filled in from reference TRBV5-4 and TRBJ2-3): ETGVTQSPTHLIKTRGQQVTLRCSSQSGHNTVSWYQQALGQGPQFIFQYYREEENGRGNFPPRFSGLQFPNYSSELNVNALELDDSALYLCASSLSSGRDTQYFGPGTRLTVL.

CDR3 sequence: CASSLDRNTEAFF. CDR3 DNA sequence: TGTGCCAGCAGCTTGGACAGAAACACTGAAGCTTTCTTT. The chain employs TRBV5-6 and TRBJ1-1, with D hard to call. In germline, CDR1 is SGHDT, CDR2 YYEEEE. V was clipped by 0 bases and J by 2 bases, with 5 bases between them. The CDR3 runs to 13 residues. Full variable domain (missing parts from reference TRBV5-6 and TRBJ1-1): DAGVTQSPTHLIKTRGQQVTLRCSPKSGHDTVSWYQQALGQGPQFIFQYYEEEERQRGNFPDRFSGHQFPNYSSELNVNALLLGDSALYLCASSLDRNTEAFFGQGTRLTVV.

The CDR3 region has the DNA TGTGCCAGCAGACCAGGCGGGAACTATGGCTACACCTTC. This encodes CASRPGGNYGYTF. The chain combines TRBV28 with TRBJ1-2; D is unclear. The CDR3 extends over 13 amino acids. V dropped 6 bases and J dropped 2 bases, with 10 bases sitting between them. Germline V lookup: CDR1 MDHEN, CDR2 SYDVKM.

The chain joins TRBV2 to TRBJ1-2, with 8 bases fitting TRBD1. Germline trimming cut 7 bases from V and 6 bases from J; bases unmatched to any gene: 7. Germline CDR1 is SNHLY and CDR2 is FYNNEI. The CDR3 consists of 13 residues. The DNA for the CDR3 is TGTGCCAGCACTCCCGACAGGGGAAATGGCTACACCTTC. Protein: CASTPDRGNGYTF.

The CDR3 protein is CASSTVTGHRSYNEQFF. Here the CDR3 DNA reads TGTGCCAGCAGCACTGTTACCGGACATCGCTCCTACAATGAGCAGTTCTTC. The chain recombines TRBV9 with TRBJ2-1, with D possibly being TRBD1 (5 bases). CDR1 and CDR2 (germline): SGDLS, YYNGEE. This CDR3 comprises 17 residues. The V and J ends lost 4 bases and 0 bases respectively, with 17 bases between them.

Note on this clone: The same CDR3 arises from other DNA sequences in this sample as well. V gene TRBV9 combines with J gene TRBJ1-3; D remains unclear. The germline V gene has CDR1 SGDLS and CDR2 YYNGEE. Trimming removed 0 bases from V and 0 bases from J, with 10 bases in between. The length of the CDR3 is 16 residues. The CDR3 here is CASSVAGTPSGNTIYF. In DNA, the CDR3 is TGTGCCAGCAGCGTAGCAGGAACTCCCTCTGGAAACACCATATATTTT.

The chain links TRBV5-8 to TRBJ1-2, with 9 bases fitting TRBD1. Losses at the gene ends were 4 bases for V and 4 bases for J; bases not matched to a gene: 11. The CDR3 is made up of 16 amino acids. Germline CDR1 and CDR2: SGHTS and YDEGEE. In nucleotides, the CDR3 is TGTGCCAGCAGCCTGGGCGGGACAGGGTCGGGCTATGGCTACACCTTC. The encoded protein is CASSLGGTGSGYGYTF.

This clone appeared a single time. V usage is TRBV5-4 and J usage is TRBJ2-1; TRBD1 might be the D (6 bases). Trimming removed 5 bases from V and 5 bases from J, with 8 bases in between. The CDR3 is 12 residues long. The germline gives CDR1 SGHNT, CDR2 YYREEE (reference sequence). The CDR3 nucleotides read TGTGCCAGCAGGACAGGCCACAATGAGCAGTTCTTC. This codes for CASRTGHNEQFF.

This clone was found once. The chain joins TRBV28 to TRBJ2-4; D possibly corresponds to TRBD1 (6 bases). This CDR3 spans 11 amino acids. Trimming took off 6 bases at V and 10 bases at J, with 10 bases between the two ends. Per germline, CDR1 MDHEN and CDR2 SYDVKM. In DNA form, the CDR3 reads TGTGCCAGCAGCACAGGGAAAATTCAGTACTTC. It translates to CASSTGKIQYF.

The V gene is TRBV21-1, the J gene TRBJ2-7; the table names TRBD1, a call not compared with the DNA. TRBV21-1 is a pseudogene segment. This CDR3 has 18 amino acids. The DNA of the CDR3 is TGTGCCAGCAGCAAAGCTCGATGTCGCCATACACCTTACTACGAGCAGTACTTC. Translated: CASSKARCRHTPYYEQYF.

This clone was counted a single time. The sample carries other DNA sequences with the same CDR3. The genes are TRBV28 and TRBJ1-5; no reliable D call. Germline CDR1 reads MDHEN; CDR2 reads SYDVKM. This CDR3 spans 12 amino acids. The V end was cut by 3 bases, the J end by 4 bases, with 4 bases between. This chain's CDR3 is CASSLRNQPQHF. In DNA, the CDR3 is TGTGCCAGCAGTTTGAGAAATCAGCCCCAGCATTTT.

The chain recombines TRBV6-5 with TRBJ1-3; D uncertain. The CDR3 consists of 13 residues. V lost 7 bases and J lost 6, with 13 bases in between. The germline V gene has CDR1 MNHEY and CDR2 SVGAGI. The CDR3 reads CASTPEAQNTIYF. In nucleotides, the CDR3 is TGTGCCAGCACCCCCGAGGCACAAAACACCATATATTTT.

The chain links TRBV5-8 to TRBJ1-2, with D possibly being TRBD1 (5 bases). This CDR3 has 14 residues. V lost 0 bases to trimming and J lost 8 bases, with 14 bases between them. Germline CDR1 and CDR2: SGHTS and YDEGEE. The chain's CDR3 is CASSLVQGLPGYTF. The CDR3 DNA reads TGTGCCAGCAGCTTGGTTCAGGGCCTTCCGGGCTACACCTTC.

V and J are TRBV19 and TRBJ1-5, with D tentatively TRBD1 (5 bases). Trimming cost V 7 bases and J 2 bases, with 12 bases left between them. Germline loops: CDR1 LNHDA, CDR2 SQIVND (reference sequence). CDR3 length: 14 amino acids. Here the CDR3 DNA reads TGTGCCAGTACGGGGGGGGTTGGCAATCAGCCCCAGCATTTT. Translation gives CASTGGVGNQPQHF.

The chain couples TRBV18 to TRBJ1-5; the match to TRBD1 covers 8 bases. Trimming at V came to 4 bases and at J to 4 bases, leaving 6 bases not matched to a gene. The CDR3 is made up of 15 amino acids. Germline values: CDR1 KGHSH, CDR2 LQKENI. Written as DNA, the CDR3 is TGTGCCAGCTCACGAACGACAGGGGAAAATCAGCCCCAGCATTTT. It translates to CASSRTTGENQPQHF.

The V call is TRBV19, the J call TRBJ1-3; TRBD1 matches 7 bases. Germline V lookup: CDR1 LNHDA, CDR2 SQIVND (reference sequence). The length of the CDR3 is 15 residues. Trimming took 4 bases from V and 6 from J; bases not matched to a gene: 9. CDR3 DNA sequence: TGTGCCAGTAGTAGCCAGGGGGGCGCGGTAAACACCATATATTTT. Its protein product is CASSSQGGAVNTIYF.

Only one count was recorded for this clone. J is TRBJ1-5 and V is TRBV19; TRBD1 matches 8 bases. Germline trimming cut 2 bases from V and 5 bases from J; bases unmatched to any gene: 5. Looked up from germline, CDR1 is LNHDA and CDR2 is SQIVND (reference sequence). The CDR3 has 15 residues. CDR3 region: CASSISPQGDQPQHF. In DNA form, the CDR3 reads TGTGCCAGTAGTATATCCCCACAGGGGGATCAGCCCCAGCATTTT.

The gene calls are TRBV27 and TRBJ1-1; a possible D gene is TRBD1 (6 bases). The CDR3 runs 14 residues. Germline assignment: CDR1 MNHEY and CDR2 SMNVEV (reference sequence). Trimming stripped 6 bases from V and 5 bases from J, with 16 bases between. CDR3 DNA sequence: TGTGCCAGCAGCCTACTGGACAGTCAGACTGAAGCTTTCTTT. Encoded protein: CASSLLDSQTEAFF.

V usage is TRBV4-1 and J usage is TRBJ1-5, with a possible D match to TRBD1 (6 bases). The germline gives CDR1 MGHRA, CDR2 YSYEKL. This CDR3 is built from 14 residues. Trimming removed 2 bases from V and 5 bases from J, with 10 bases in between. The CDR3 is CASSQTGIDQPQHF. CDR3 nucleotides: TGCGCCAGCAGCCAAACAGGGATCGATCAGCCCCAGCATTTT.

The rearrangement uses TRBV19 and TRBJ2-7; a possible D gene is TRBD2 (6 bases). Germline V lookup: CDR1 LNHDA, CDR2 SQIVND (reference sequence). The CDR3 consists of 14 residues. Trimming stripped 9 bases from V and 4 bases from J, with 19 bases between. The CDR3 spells CASSSRSLAYEQYF. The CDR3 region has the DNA TGTGCCAGCAGCTCCCGGTCACTAGCTTACGAGCAGTACTTC.

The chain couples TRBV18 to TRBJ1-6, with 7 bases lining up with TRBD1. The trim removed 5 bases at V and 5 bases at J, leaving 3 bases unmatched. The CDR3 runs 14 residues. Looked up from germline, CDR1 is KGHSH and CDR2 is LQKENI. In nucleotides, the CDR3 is TGTGCCAGCTCATCCGGGACAGATAATTCACCCCTCCACTTT. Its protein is CASSSGTDNSPLHF.

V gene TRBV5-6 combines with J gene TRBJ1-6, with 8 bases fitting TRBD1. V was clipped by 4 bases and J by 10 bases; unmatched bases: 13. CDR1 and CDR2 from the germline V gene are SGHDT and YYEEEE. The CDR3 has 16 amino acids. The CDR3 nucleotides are TGTGCCAGCAGCCTTAGTTTCGGACAGGGAGAGTCACCCCTCCACTTT. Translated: CASSLSFGQGESPLHF.

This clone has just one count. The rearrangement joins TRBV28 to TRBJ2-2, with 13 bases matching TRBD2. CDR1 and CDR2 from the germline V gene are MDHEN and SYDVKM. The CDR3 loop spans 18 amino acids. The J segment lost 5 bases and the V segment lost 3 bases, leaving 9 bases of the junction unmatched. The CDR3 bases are TGTGCCAGCAGTTTGGGGCGATGGGGACTAGCGGGAACCGGGGAGCTGTTTTTT. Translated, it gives CASSLGRWGLAGTGELFF.

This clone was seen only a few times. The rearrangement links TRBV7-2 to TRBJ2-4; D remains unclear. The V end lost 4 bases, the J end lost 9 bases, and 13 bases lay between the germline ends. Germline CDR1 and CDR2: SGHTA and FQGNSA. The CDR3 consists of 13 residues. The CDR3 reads CASSSDFTSIQYF. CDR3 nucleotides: TGTGCCAGCAGCTCCGATTTTACAAGCATTCAGTACTTC.

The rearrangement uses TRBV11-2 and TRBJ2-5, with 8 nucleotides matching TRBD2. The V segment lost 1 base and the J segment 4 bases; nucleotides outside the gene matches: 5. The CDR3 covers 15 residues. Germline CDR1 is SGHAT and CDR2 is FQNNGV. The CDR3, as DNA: TGTGCCAGCAGCTTAGGCACTAGCGGTGTAGAGACCCAGTACTTC. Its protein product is CASSLGTSGVETQYF. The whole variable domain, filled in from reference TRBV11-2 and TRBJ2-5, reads EAGVAQSPRYKIIEKRQSVAFWCNPISGHATLYWYQQILGQGPKLLIQFQNNGVVDDSQLPKDRFSAERLKGVDSTLKIQPAKLEDSAVYLCASSLGTSGVETQYFGPGTRLLVL.

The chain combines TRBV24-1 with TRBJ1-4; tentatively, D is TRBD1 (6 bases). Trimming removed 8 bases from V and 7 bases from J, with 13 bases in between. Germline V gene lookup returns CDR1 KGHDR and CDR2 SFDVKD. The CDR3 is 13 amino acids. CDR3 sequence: CATMGGPGEKLFF. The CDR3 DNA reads TGTGCCACCATGGGGGGGCCAGGTGAAAAACTGTTTTTT.

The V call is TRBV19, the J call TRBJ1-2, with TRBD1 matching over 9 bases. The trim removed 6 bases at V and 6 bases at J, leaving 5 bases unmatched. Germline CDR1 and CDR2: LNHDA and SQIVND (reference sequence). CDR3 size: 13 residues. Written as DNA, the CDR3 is TGTGCCAGTAGGGGACAGGGTACGGATGGCTACACCTTC. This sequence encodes CASRGQGTDGYTF.

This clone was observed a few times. The CDR3 reads CATSRLAGGGETQYF. Here the CDR3 DNA reads TGTGCCACCTCTCGACTAGCGGGAGGAGGCGAGACCCAGTACTTC. V is TRBV28 and J is TRBJ2-5, with TRBD2 matching 13 bases. The CDR3 totals 15 residues. Germline trimming cut 10 bases from V and 5 bases from J; bases unmatched to any gene: 10. Looked up from germline, CDR1 is MDHEN and CDR2 is SYDVKM. Drawing the rest from reference TRBV28 and TRBJ2-5, the complete variable domain is DVKVTQSSRYLVKRTGEKVFLECVQDMDHENMFWYRQDPGLGLRLIYFSYDVKMKEKGDIPEGYSVSREKKERFSLILESASTNQTSMYLCATSRLAGGGETQYFGPGTRLLVL.

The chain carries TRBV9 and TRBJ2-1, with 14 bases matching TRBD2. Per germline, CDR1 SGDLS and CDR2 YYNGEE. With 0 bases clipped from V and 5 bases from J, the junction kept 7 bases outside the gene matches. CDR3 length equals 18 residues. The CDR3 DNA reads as TGTGCCAGCAGCGTAGAGGGACTAGCGGGAGTCATTGACAATGAGCAGTTCTTC. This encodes CASSVEGLAGVIDNEQFF. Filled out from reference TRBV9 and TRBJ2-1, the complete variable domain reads DSGVTQTPKHLITATGQRVTLRCSPRSGDLSVYWYQQSLDQGLQFLIQYYNGEERAKGNILERFSAQQFPDLHSELNLSSLELGDSALYFCASSVEGLAGVIDNEQFFGPGTRLTVL.